The clone carrying this T cell receptor beta chain has a handful of counts. Data came from immunoSEQ multiplex PCR; TCRdb stores just in-frame clones and leaves some out. The table lists about 140,000 clones, about 83% of them singletons, with about 3.7% in the top ten. Losses at the gene ends were 6 bases for V and 5 bases for J; bases not matched to a gene: 6. The CDR3 length is 13 residues. The sample comes from a study of blood T cell repertoires in COVID-19. The TCR sequence derives from a woman aged 45-60 years with acute COVID-19. The sample comprised PBMCs or T cells enriched from blood (not recorded which). This chain uses TRBV12-3 or TRBV12-4 with TRBJ2-5; 7 bases are shared with TRBD1. The CDR3 loop reads CASRQTGRETQYF. Written as DNA, the CDR3 is TGTGCCAGCAGACAGACAGGGCGCGAGACCCAGTACTTC.